This T cell receptor beta chain was found in a study of Ad26.COV2.S vaccination and SARS-CoV-2 variants. Study observations and caveats: Vaccinees reportedly had broad spike-specific CD8+ and CD4+ T cell responses.

This table comes from immunoSEQ multiplex PCR, and its TCRdb copy is limited to in-frame clones, with some not included. The repertoire holds roughly 500,000 clones, approximately 88% seen once, with 9.5% to 15% in the top ten. Described treatment: some 20 received Ad26.COV2.S at low or high dose, single or two shots; about 5 received placebo; per-sample allocation not given. The study sampled participants on day 63 after the first vaccine or placebo injection. CDR1 is LNHDA and CDR2 is SQIVND in the germline V gene (reference sequence). There are 15 residues in the CDR3. Trimming removed 4 bases from V and 6 bases from J; junction bases left unmatched: 8. Turning to this clone: Antigen: not known.

This receptor was identified in a person between 18 and 65 years old who received the Ad26.COV2.S COVID-19 vaccine or a placebo. Sequencing used peripheral blood, obtained in a trial of Ad26.COV2.S vaccine versus placebo. V usage is TRBV19 and J usage is TRBJ2-4, with 8 bases aligning to TRBD1. The CDR3 region has the DNA TGTGCCAGTAGTACCAGAGGACAGGGTAGAAACATTCAGTACTTC. Protein sequence: CASSTRGQGRNIQYF.